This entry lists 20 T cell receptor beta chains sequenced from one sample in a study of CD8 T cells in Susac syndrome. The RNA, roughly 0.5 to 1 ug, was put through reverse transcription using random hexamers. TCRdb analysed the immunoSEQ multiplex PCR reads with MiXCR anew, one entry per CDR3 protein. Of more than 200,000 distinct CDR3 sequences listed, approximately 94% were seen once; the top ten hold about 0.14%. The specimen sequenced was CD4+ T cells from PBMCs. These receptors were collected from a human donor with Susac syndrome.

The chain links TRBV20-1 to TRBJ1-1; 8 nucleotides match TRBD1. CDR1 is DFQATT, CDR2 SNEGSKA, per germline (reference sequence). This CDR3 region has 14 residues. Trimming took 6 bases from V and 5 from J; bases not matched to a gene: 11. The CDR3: CSANYQGADTEAFF. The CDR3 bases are TGCAGTGCGAACTACCAGGGGGCGGATACTGAAGCTTTCTTT.

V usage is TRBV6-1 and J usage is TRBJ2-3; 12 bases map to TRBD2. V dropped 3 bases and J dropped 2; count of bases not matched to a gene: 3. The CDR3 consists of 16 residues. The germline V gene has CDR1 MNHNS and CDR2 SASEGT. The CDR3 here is CASSDGLAGLTDTQYF. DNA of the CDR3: TGTGCCAGCAGTGACGGACTAGCGGGGCTCACAGATACGCAGTATTTT.

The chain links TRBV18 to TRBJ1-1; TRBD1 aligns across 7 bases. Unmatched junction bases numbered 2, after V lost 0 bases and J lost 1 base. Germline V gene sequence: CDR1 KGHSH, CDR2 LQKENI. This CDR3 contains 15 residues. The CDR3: CASSPPRGPNTEAFF. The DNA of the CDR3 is TGTGCCAGCTCACCACCGAGGGGGCCGAACACTGAAGCTTTCTTT.

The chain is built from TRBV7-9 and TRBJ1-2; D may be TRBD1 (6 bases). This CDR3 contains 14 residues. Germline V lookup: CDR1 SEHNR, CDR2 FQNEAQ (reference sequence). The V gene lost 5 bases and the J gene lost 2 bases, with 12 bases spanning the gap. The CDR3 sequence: CASSPRTANYGYTF. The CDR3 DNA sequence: TGTGCCAGCAGCCCCCGGACAGCCAACTATGGCTACACCTTC. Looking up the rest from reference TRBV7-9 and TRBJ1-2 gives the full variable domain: DTGVSQNPRHKITKRGQNVTFRCDPISEHNRLYWYRQTLGQGPEFLTYFQNEAQLEKSRLLSDRFSAERPKGSFSTLEIQRTEQGDSAMYLCASSPRTANYGYTFGSGTRLTVV.

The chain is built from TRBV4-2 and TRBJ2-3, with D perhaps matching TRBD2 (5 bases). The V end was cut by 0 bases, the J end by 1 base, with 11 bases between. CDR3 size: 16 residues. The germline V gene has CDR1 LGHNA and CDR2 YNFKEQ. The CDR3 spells CASSQERRVGTDTQYF. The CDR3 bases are TGTGCCAGCAGCCAAGAACGGCGGGTGGGCACAGATACGCAGTATTTT.

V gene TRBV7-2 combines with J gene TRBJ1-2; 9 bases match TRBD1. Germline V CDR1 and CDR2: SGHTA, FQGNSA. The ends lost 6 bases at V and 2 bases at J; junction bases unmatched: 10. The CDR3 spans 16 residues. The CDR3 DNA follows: TGTGCCAGCAGTCTACAGGGGGCAAAGGGAAACTATGGCTACACCTTC. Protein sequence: CASSLQGAKGNYGYTF.

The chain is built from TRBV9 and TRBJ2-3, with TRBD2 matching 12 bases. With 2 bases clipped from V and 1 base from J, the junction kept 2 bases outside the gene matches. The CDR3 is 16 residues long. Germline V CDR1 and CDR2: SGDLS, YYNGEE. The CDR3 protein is CASSVTSGGRTDTQYF. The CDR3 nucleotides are TGTGCCAGCAGCGTTACTAGCGGGGGGCGCACAGATACGCAGTATTTT.

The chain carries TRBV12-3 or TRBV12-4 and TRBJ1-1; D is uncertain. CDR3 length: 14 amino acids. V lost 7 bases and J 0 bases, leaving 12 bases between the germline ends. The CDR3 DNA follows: TGTGCCAGCACCATACAATCCATGAACACTGAAGCTTTCTTT. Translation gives CASTIQSMNTEAFF.

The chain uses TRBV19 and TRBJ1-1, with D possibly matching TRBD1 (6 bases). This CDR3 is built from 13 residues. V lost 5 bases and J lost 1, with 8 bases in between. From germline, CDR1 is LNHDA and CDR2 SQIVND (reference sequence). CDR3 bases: TGTGCCAGTAGTGTGGGACAGAACACTGAAGCTTTCTTT. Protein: CASSVGQNTEAFF.

DNA for the CDR3: TGTGCCAGCAGTCTAGCTAGCGGGGTTTCCGGCGGGGAGCTGTTTTTT. As protein: CASSLASGVSGGELFF. The chain employs TRBV7-6 and TRBJ2-2; 9 bases match TRBD2. The CDR3 loop spans 16 amino acids. Germline CDR1 reads SGHVS; CDR2 reads FNYEAQ. With 6 bases clipped from V and 7 bases from J, the junction kept 12 bases outside the gene matches.

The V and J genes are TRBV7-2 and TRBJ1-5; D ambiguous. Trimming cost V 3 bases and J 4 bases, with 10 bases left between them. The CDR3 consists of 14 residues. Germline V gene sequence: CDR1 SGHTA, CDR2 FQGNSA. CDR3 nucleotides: TGTGCCAGCAGCTTGAGTAGCGGGAATCAGCCCCAGCATTTT. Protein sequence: CASSLSSGNQPQHF. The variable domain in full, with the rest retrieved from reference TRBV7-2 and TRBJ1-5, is GAGVSQSPSNKVTEKGKDVELRCDPISGHTALYWYRQSLGQGLEFLIYFQGNSAPDKSGLPSDRFSAERTGGSVSTLTIQRTQQEDSAVYLCASSLSSGNQPQHFGDGTRLSIL.

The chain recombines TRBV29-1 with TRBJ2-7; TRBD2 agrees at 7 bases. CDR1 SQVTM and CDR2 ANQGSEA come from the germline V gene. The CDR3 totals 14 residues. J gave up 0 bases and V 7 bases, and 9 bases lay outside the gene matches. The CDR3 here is CSAGAGRGSYEQYF. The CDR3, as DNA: TGCAGCGCTGGGGCGGGGAGGGGCTCCTACGAGCAGTACTTC.

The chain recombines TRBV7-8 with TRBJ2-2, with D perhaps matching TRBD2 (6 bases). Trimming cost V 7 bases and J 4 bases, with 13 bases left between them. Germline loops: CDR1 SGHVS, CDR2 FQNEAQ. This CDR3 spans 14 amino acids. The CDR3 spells CASIRTGSTGELFF. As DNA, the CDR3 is TGTGCCAGCATCCGGACCGGGAGCACCGGGGAGCTGTTTTTT.

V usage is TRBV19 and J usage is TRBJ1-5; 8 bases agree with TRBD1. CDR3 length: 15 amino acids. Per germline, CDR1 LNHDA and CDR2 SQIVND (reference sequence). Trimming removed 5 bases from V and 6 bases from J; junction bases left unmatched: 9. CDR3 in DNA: TGTGCCAGTAGTCGTCAGGGGGCGGGAGGTCAGCCCCAGCATTTT. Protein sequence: CASSRQGAGGQPQHF. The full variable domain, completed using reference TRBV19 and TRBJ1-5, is DGGITQSPKYLFRKEGQNVTLSCEQNLNHDAMYWYRQDPGQGLRLIYYSQIVNDFQKGDIAEGYSVSREKKESFPLTVTSAQKNPTAFYLCASSRQGAGGQPQHFGDGTRLSIL.

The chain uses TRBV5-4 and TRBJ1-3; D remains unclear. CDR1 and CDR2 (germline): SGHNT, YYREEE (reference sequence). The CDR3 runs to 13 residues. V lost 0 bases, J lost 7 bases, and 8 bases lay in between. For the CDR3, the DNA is TGTGCCAGCAGCTTGGCCGGACGGAACACCATATATTTT. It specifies CASSLAGRNTIYF.

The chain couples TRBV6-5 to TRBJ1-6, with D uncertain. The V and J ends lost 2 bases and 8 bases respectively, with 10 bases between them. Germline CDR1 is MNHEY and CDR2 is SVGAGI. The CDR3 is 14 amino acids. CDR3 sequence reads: CASSYVGSDSPLHF. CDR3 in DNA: TGTGCCAGCAGTTACGTAGGGTCGGATTCACCCCTCCACTTT.

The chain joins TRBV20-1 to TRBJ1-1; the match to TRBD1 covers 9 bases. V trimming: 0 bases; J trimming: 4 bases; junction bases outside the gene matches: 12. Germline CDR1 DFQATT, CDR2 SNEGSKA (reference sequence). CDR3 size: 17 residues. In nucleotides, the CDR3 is TGCAGTGCTAGAGATAGGTTTACAGGGGGCGGTGCCACTGAAGCTTTCTTT. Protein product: CSARDRFTGGGATEAFF.

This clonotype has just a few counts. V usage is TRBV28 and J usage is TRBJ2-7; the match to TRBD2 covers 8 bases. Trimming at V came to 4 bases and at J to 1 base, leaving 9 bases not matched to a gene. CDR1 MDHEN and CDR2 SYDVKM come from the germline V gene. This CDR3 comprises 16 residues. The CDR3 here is CASSSPSGGPSYEQYF. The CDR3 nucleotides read TGTGCCAGCAGTTCTCCCAGCGGGGGTCCGTCCTACGAGCAGTACTTC.

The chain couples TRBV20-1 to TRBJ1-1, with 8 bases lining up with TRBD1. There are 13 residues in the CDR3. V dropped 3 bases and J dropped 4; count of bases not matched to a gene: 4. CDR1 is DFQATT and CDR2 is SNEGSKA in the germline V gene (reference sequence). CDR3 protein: CSARRQGATEAFF. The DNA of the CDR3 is TGCAGTGCTAGGCGCCAGGGGGCCACTGAAGCTTTCTTT.

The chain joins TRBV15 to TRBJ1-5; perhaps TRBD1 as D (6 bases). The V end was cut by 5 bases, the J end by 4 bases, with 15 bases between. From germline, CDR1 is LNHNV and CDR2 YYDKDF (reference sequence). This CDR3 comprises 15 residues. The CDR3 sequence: CATSPEAGANQPQHF. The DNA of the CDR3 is TGTGCCACCAGCCCGGAGGCAGGGGCAAATCAGCCCCAGCATTTT.